The T cell receptor (beta chain) described here comes from a study of T cells after yellow fever vaccination. Study-level background: SMART-Seq v4 Ultra Low Input served to prepare low-cell-number fractions.

The CDR3 length is 15 residues. CDR1 SGHVS and CDR2 FNYEAQ come from the germline V gene. The germline V and J ends were trimmed by 5 bases and 1 base, with 15 bases remaining between them. As TCR cDNA was made by 5'RACE template switching, a universal primer site and UMIs were added. TCRdb re-called the 5' RACE reads through MiXCR, storing one row per CDR3 protein. The sample carries 340,000 or so distinct CDR3 sequences, under 15% recorded once. This clonotype was seen ten or more times. The antigen is unknown. Study-wide points: The secondary response was weaker but peaked faster, day 5 versus 15.

The source was CD4+ T cells sorted from PBMCs, collected 15 days after the yellow fever booster vaccination. This sequence originates from a man aged 18 to 30 who received the YFV17D yellow fever vaccine. The chain uses TRBV7-6 and TRBJ2-7; D is tentatively TRBD1 or TRBD2 (5 bases each). The CDR3 region is CASSLSGQGSYEQYF. The DNA of the CDR3 is TGTGCCAGCAGCCTCTCGGGGCAGGGATCCTACGAGCAGTACTTC.